This TCR beta chain was recorded in a study of T cell responses to AZD1222 COVID-19 vaccine. Overall study findings and caveats: A mostly white British donor set with more females was recruited, and clonal diversity was possibly underestimated. In the spike-specific TCR repertoire, nearly half reportedly target unmutated variant regions. Baseline serology detected seropositivity in only six AZD1222 recipients. Recipients of two AZD1222 doses showed rising Spike-specific TCR breadth and depth.

Libraries were prepared by immunoSEQ multiplex PCR; TCRdb keeps only in-frame clonotypes and omits some of them. The sample has under 150,000 clones; more than 90% are singletons. This clone was counted a single time. The antigen remains undetermined. Other nucleotide sequences from this sample produce the same CDR3. Trimming stripped 1 base from V and 8 bases from J, with 12 bases between. The CDR3 sequence is 14 residues long. From germline, CDR1 is GTSNPN and CDR2 SVGIG (reference sequence). The receptor was isolated from an adult in good health. The sample was peripheral blood, taken on day 0 of AZD1222 vaccination. The rearrangement joins TRBV30 to TRBJ1-6; D gene unclear. Written as DNA, the CDR3 is TGTGCCTGGAGTGCTAGAGGGTCCGATTCACCCCTCCACTTT. Its protein product is CAWSARGSDSPLHF.